This TCR beta chain was recorded in a study of blood T cell repertoires in COVID-19. Study summary: The samples span acute and convalescent COVID-19 from the United States, Italy and Spain. PBMCs, B-cell-depleted T cells, or T cells were the source of the cDNA or gDNA that made up the material.

V was trimmed by 3 bases and J by 0 bases, leaving 9 bases between them. The V gene's germline CDR1 is SNHLY and CDR2 FYNNEI. CDR3 size: 15 residues. This clone came up once. Per the original data handling: Estimates of nucleated cell counts were drawn from the amplification of reference gene primers. Sequenced by immunoSEQ multiplex PCR; TCRdb stores in-frame clones only, minus some. Clonal size and the V and J genes are those of that table, whereas D and trimming came from the DNA. The sample carries 200,000 or so clones, 84% recorded once. The rearrangement uses TRBV2 and TRBJ1-5; a weak D match, TRBD1 (5 bases). The material sequenced was peripheral blood. This clonotype originated in a human donor in a cohort sampled during active COVID-19. Here the CDR3 reads CASSERGGSNQPQHF. CDR3 in DNA: TGTGCCAGCAGTGAGAGGGGAGGTAGCAATCAGCCCCAGCATTTT. The complete variable domain, with remaining parts taken from reference TRBV2 and TRBJ1-5, reads EPEVTQTPSHQVTQMGQEVILRCVPISNHLYFYWYRQILGQKVEFLVSFYNNEISEKSEIFDDQFSVERPDGSNFTLKIRSTKLEDSAMYFCASSERGGSNQPQHFGDGTRLSIL.